A single sample gave rise to the 17 T cell receptor beta chains below, sequenced in a study of cytomegalovirus exposure and HLA in healthy donors. The PCR was carried out with 60 Vbeta primers and 13 Jbeta primers. Only in-frame clones appear in the TCRdb table, and some are missing; sequencing was by immunoSEQ multiplex PCR. The table shows 100,000 or so clones, with around 74% occurring only once. The specimen sequenced was PBMCs. The receptor source for this set is a male donor in good health and CMV-seropositive.

This clone was detected a few times. J is TRBJ1-1 and V is TRBV29-1, with D perhaps matching TRBD1 (5 bases). Trimming took 7 bases from V and 3 from J, leaving 15 bases between them. CDR3 size: 13 residues. Germline V CDR1 and CDR2: SQVTM, ANQGSEA. This CDR3 reads CSGAQGLDTEAFF. The CDR3 nucleotides read TGCAGCGGAGCCCAGGGTTTGGACACTGAAGCTTTCTTT.

This clone turned up a few times. The gene calls are TRBV9 and TRBJ1-1; TRBD1 is a possible D gene (6 bases). In germline, CDR1 is SGDLS, CDR2 YYNGEE. Trimming stripped 4 bases from V and 3 bases from J, with 16 bases between. The CDR3 length is 15 residues. In nucleotides, the CDR3 is TGTGCCAGCAGCCCGGACGCGGGGGCCTACACTGAAGCTTTCTTT. This encodes CASSPDAGAYTEAFF.

In this sample, this clone turned up once. The chain carries TRBV4-1 and TRBJ1-1; D gene uncertain. Deletions cut 5 bases from V and 11 bases from J, with 24 bases between. Per the germline V gene, CDR1 is MGHRA and CDR2 is YSYEKL. CDR3 length: 15 amino acids. As DNA, the CDR3 is TGCGCCAGCAGCTATAGACCCCAAGAGAACCCGGGGGCTTTCTTT. Its translation is CASSYRPQENPGAFF.

The chain uses TRBV11-3 and TRBJ1-1; TRBD1 matches at 7 bases. V trimming: 1 base; J trimming: 0 bases; junction bases outside the gene matches: 2. The CDR3 sequence is 15 residues long. CDR1 is SGHNT, CDR2 YENEEA, per germline. The CDR3 protein is CASSLGGQLNTEAFF. DNA of the CDR3: TGTGCCAGCAGCTTAGGGGGACAGCTGAACACTGAAGCTTTCTTT.

The V call is TRBV28, the J call TRBJ2-5, with 8 positions matching TRBD2. There are 15 residues in the CDR3. CDR1 is MDHEN, CDR2 SYDVKM, per germline. The ends lost 4 bases at V and 5 bases at J; junction bases unmatched: 9. The CDR3 protein is CASSSSPGGMETQYF. The CDR3 nucleotides read TGTGCCAGCAGTTCTTCCCCGGGAGGGATGGAGACCCAGTACTTC.

V and J are TRBV5-4 and TRBJ1-1; D uncertain. The CDR3 has 13 amino acids. Germline CDR1 is SGHNT and CDR2 is YYREEE (reference sequence). V was cut by 4 bases and J by 1 base, with 8 bases left in between. This CDR3 reads CASSPNSNTEAFF. DNA for the CDR3: TGTGCCAGCAGCCCTAACTCGAACACTGAAGCTTTCTTT.

The V call is TRBV6-5, the J call TRBJ2-1; perhaps TRBD2 as D (5 bases). The CDR3 runs 15 residues. Germline V gene data show CDR1 as MNHEY and CDR2 as SVGAGI. Trimming removed 6 bases from V and 4 bases from J, with 16 bases in between. DNA for the CDR3: TGTGCCAGCAGCGCTACTAGTTACGATTACAATGAGCAGTTCTTC. Translated, it gives CASSATSYDYNEQFF.

The J gene is TRBJ2-7, the V gene TRBV13; 9 positions match TRBD1. This CDR3 is built from 16 residues. The germline V gene encodes CDR1 PRHDT and CDR2 FYEKMQ (reference sequence). The V gene end was trimmed by 4 bases and the J gene end by 6 bases; junction bases not matched to a gene: 13. The CDR3: CASSSLGGTGWAEQYF. The CDR3 DNA reads as TGTGCCAGCAGCTCCCTGGGGGGGACAGGGTGGGCCGAGCAGTACTTC.

Regarding this clone: Other DNA sequences in the sample encode the same CDR3. The V and J genes are TRBV7-8 and TRBJ2-7; 7 nucleotides line up with TRBD1. The CDR3 is 15 amino acids. Germline V CDR1 and CDR2: SGHVS, FQNEAQ. V dropped 5 bases and J dropped 2; count of bases not matched to a gene: 9. The CDR3 region is CASSLRQGPTYEQYF. For the CDR3, the DNA is TGTGCCAGCAGCCTACGACAGGGACCCACCTACGAGCAGTACTTC.

This clone has just one count. This sequence joins TRBV19 and TRBJ2-1; no firm D call. The CDR3 consists of 12 residues. Trimming took 2 bases from V and 4 from J, leaving 3 bases between them. Germline CDR1 and CDR2: LNHDA and SQIVND (reference sequence). The CDR3 sequence is CASSIQYNEQFF. As DNA, the CDR3 is TGTGCCAGTAGTATACAGTACAATGAGCAGTTCTTC.

The chain links TRBV14 to TRBJ1-1, with 7 bases identical to TRBD1. This CDR3 spans 18 amino acids. Germline lookup yields CDR1 SGHDN and CDR2 FVKESK. V lost 0 bases, J lost 4 bases, and 14 bases stayed unmatched. This CDR3 is CASSQDLGQSTRGTEAFF. The CDR3 DNA reads TGTGCCAGCAGCCAAGATCTGGGACAGTCAACCCGGGGCACTGAAGCTTTCTTT.

The rearrangement links TRBV5-4 to TRBJ2-5; TRBD2 agrees at 14 bases. The J call is doubtful: the DNA matches TRBJ2-7 better. The CDR3 is 15 amino acids. Germline V lookup: CDR1 SGHNT, CDR2 YYREEE (reference sequence). CDR3 DNA: TGTGCCAGCAGCGGACGGGGACTAGCGGGAGACGAGCAGTACTTC. Protein product: CASSGRGLAGDEQYF.

This clone has only a few counts. J is TRBJ1-6 and V is TRBV19; possibly TRBD1 for D (6 bases). In germline, CDR1 is LNHDA, CDR2 SQIVND (reference sequence). This CDR3 is 17 amino acids long. V shed 5 bases and J shed 5 bases, with 19 bases lying between them. CDR3 protein: CASSPTAGAADNSPLHF. CDR3 DNA: TGTGCCAGTAGTCCGACCGCGGGGGCCGCCGATAATTCACCCCTCCACTTT.

The CDR3 DNA sequence: TGTGCCAGCAGCGTGGACAGGGGGCATGGCTACACCTTC. Amino acids: CASSVDRGHGYTF. The chain links TRBV2 to TRBJ1-2; 11 positions agree with TRBD1. The trim removed 6 bases at V and 6 bases at J, leaving 3 bases unmatched. The CDR3 covers 13 residues. The germline V gene encodes CDR1 SNHLY and CDR2 FYNNEI.

The gene calls are TRBV6-5 and TRBJ2-3, with 7 nucleotides matching TRBD2. The CDR3 loop spans 15 amino acids. CDR1 is MNHEY, CDR2 SVGAGI, per germline. Trimming cost V 5 bases and J 0 bases; bases outside gene matches: 5. The CDR3 bases are TGTGCCAGCAGTCCGAGGACTAGTAGCACAGATACGCAGTATTTT. Translation gives CASSPRTSSTDTQYF.

The gene calls are TRBV7-9 and TRBJ1-2; perhaps TRBD1 as D (6 bases). Germline V lookup: CDR1 SEHNR, CDR2 FQNEAQ (reference sequence). V was clipped by 1 base and J by 6 bases, with 12 bases between them. The CDR3 runs 14 residues. The CDR3 region has the DNA TGTGCCAGCAGCTTAGAGGGGGGGTTGAATGGCTACACCTTC. Its protein product is CASSLEGGLNGYTF.

The rearrangement uses TRBV4-1 and TRBJ1-4; TRBD1 matches 7 bases. CDR3 length equals 15 residues. V was pared by 4 bases and J by 7 bases, with 9 bases of the junction left unmatched. CDR1 is MGHRA and CDR2 is YSYEKL in the germline V gene. CDR3 DNA sequence: TGCGCCAGCAGCCCCGAAGACAGGGAAACTGAAAAACTGTTTTTT. Its translation is CASSPEDRETEKLFF.